This T cell receptor (beta chain) was recorded in a study of identical twins. Template switching (which added a universal primer site) was used, and cDNA carried unique molecular identifiers. Using its own MiXCR run on the 5' RACE reads, TCRdb lists one record per CDR3 protein. The table lists 450,000 or so distinct CDR3 sequences, approximately 15% of them singletons. Trimming took off 1 base at V and 4 bases at J, with 16 bases between the two ends. The CDR3 is 16 residues long. Germline loops: CDR1 SGHTA, CDR2 FQGNSA. Findings of the study overall: With abundant cord blood beta clonotypes, insertions were fewer; memory repertoires showed no such pattern. Models came in too low on out-of-frame TCR alpha sharing in monozygotic twins. The study reached conclusions through statistical analysis that was cross-sectional, not following the same donors.

Details on this clonotype: Its antigen is as yet unknown.

A further study also used this sample, focusing on yellow fever vaccine responses in identical twins.

Sequenced input: CD4+ T cells sorted from blood. This sequence joins TRBV7-2 and TRBJ2-5; no reliable D call. The clonotype comes from a woman between 18 and 30 years old in good health. DNA of the CDR3: TGTGCCAGCAGCTTAGGGATCAGTGATGGTTCAGAGACCCAGTACTTC. Translation gives CASSLGISDGSETQYF.